Following are 20 T cell receptor beta chains from one sample sequenced in a study of T-cell reconstitution after alpha-beta-depleted transplantation in children. Unique molecular identifiers were used in preparing the TCRbeta library. A single record per CDR3 protein comes from TCRdb applying MiXCR to the PCR reads. The top ten clones hold 23% of a sample with under 300,000 distinct CDR3 sequences, approximately 10% of them seen once. The sample consisted of peripheral blood, taken 180 days after TCRalphabeta/CD19-depleted stem cell transplant. These receptors came from a male patient between 2 and 10 years old who had a stem cell transplant for chronic granulomatous disease, so the T cells may come from the graft donor.

To note about this clonotype: It may be a read error: a sequence one base away is much more abundant. The chain has TRBV20-1 and TRBJ1-5; weak D call: TRBD1 (5 bases). This CDR3 has 14 residues. Germline assignment: CDR1 DFQATT and CDR2 SNEGSKA (reference sequence). The CDR3 here is CSARRGEGNQPQPF. The CDR3 DNA reads as TGCAGTGCTAGGAGAGGGGAGGGGAATCAGCCCCAGCCTTTT.

This clonotype was seen many times. V is TRBV7-2 and J is TRBJ2-2, with 7 positions matching TRBD1. V lost 7 bases and J lost 3; bases outside the gene matches: 8. Germline CDR1 is SGHTA and CDR2 is FQGNSA. This CDR3 is 15 amino acids long. CDR3 DNA sequence: TGTGCCAGCATCAAGGACAGGTCTTACACCGGGGAGCTGTTTTTT. Encoded protein: CASIKDRSYTGELFF. Supplemented by reference TRBV7-2 and TRBJ2-2, the full variable domain reads GAGVSQSPSNKVTEKGKDVELRCDPISGHTALYWYRQSLGQGLEFLIYFQGNSAPDKSGLPSDRFSAERTGGSVSTLTIQRTQQEDSAVYLCASIKDRSYTGELFFGEGSRLTVL.

This clonotype showed up many times. One end of the junction does not line up with germline, which may come from a read error. The chain uses TRBV20-1 and TRBJ2-1, with D perhaps given as TRBD1 or TRBD2 (6 bases each). Germline CDR1 is DFQATT and CDR2 is SNEGSKA (reference sequence). The CDR3 length is 14 residues. CDR3 sequence: CSAVRGPSHNEQFF. In nucleotides, the CDR3 is TGCAGTGCTGTACGGGGGCCCTCCCACAATGAGCAGTTCTTC.

This clonotype was picked up many times. This sequence joins TRBV25-1 and TRBJ2-7; 7 bases map to TRBD2. V trimming: 4 bases; J trimming: 9 bases; junction bases outside the gene matches: 6. The germline V gene encodes CDR1 MGHDK and CDR2 SYGVNS. The CDR3 runs to 12 residues. CDR3 amino acids: CASSGGSQGQYF. As DNA, the CDR3 is TGTGCCAGCAGTGGCGGGAGCCAAGGGCAGTACTTC.

Ten or more counts support this clonotype. The V gene is TRBV18, the J gene TRBJ2-7; TRBD1 aligns across 8 bases. This CDR3 region has 15 residues. Unmatched junction bases numbered 8, after V lost 6 bases and J lost 1 base. Germline V gene data show CDR1 as KGHSH and CDR2 as LQKENI. CDR3 region: CASSPGQVRSYEQYF. In DNA, the CDR3 is TGTGCCAGCTCCCCGGGACAGGTGAGGTCCTACGAGCAGTACTTC.

This clonotype was detected many times. The chain recombines TRBV14 with TRBJ1-2; D not certain. Per germline, CDR1 SGHDN and CDR2 FVKESK. Trimming removed 1 base from V and 2 bases from J, with 17 bases in between. This CDR3 is built from 17 residues. The CDR3 reads CASSQGVPGAGNYGYTF. The CDR3 DNA reads TGTGCCAGCAGCCAAGGCGTCCCGGGCGCGGGGAACTATGGCTACACCTTC.

On this clonotype: A much more abundant neighbour one base away suggests this may be a read error. The chain links TRBV7-8 to TRBJ2-5, with D tentatively TRBD1 (6 bases). The germline V gene has CDR1 SGHVS and CDR2 FQNEAQ. The CDR3 loop spans 14 amino acids. The CDR3 bases are TGTGACAGCAGCCCAGCGGACAGTGGAGAGACCCAGTACTTC. This gives the protein CDSSPADSGETQYF.

In its sample, this clonotype was seen many times. This sequence joins TRBV5-4 and TRBJ2-3; 12 positions agree with TRBD2. Germline V gene data show CDR1 as SGHNT and CDR2 as YYREEE (reference sequence). The CDR3 contains 20 residues. V lost 1 base and J lost 3; bases outside the gene matches: 15. The CDR3 DNA follows: TGTGCCAGCAGCTTGAAGGGTGCTAGCGGGAGGGCCATCGGGACAGATACGCAGTATTTT. Protein: CASSLKGASGRAIGTDTQYF. Filled out from reference TRBV5-4 and TRBJ2-3, the complete variable domain reads ETGVTQSPTHLIKTRGQQVTLRCSSQSGHNTVSWYQQALGQGPQFIFQYYREEENGRGNFPPRFSGLQFPNYSSELNVNALELDDSALYLCASSLKGASGRAIGTDTQYFGPGTRLTVL.

This clonotype has at least ten counts. The chain combines TRBV20-1 with TRBJ2-1; D unresolved. The CDR3 spans 9 residues. Germline values: CDR1 DFQATT, CDR2 SNEGSKA (reference sequence). CDR3: CNKLNEQFF. The CDR3 region has the DNA TGCAATAAGCTCAATGAGCAGTTCTTC.

This clonotype was detected ten times or more. The gene calls are TRBV4-3 and TRBJ1-1, with a weak D call TRBD1 (5 bases). The germline CDR1 and CDR2 sequences are LGHNA and YSLEER. The CDR3 length is 17 residues. Trimming took 1 base from V and 4 from J, leaving 19 bases between them. The CDR3 region is CASSQVSGDLVGTEAFF. CDR3 sequence (DNA): TGCGCCAGCAGCCAAGTCTCGGGGGATCTCGTGGGCACTGAAGCTTTCTTT.

The table lists this clonotype with many counts. The gene calls are TRBV28 and TRBJ2-1; 8 nucleotides match TRBD1. The CDR3 consists of 15 residues. Trimming took 2 bases from V and 3 from J; bases not matched to a gene: 3. CDR1 MDHEN and CDR2 SYDVKM come from the germline V gene. The CDR3 loop is CASSLRQGYYNEQFF. CDR3 DNA: TGTGCCAGCAGTTTAAGACAGGGGTACTACAATGAGCAGTTCTTC.

This clonotype was seen at least ten times. The rearrangement uses TRBV7-2 and TRBJ2-7; D remains ambiguous. Trimming took 4 bases from V and 4 from J, leaving 17 bases between them. Germline lookup yields CDR1 SGHTA and CDR2 FQGNSA. CDR3 length equals 15 residues. In nucleotides, the CDR3 is TGTGCCAGCAGCTCCCTATTACAACCTGGATACGAGCAGTACTTC. It specifies CASSSLLQPGYEQYF.

At least ten counts were recorded for this clonotype. The rearrangement links TRBV6-1 to TRBJ2-3; possibly TRBD1 for D (6 bases). Between the trimmed V and J ends, which lost 7 bases and 0 bases, there was a span of 14 bases. Germline CDR1 is MNHNS and CDR2 is SASEGT. The CDR3 runs 15 residues. CDR3 nucleotide sequence: TGTGCCAGCACCCAGGGGACGGCTAGCACAGATACGCAGTATTTT. This codes for CASTQGTASTDTQYF.

This clonotype was detected ten times or more. The chain carries TRBV18 and TRBJ2-7; D may be TRBD1 (6 bases). V lost 3 bases to trimming and J lost 3 bases, with 18 bases between them. The CDR3 has 16 amino acids. CDR1 is KGHSH and CDR2 is LQKENI in the germline V gene. For the CDR3, the DNA is TGTGCCAGCTCACCTGCAGGGGTAGCAAAAAGCTACGAGCAGTACTTC. Translating it yields CASSPAGVAKSYEQYF. The full variable domain, rest sourced from reference TRBV18 and TRBJ2-7, is NAGVMQNPRHLVRRRGQEARLRCSPMKGHSHVYWYRQLPEEGLKFMVYLQKENIIDESGMPKERFSAEFPKEGPSILRIQQVVRGDSAAYFCASSPAGVAKSYEQYFGPGTRLTVT.

A remark on this clonotype: A read error may be the cause here, since a much bigger clone is one base away. The rearrangement links TRBV10-2 to TRBJ2-3; a possible D gene is TRBD1 (6 bases). The V gene's germline CDR1 is WSHSY and CDR2 SAAADI. The CDR3 contains 16 residues. The CDR3 coding sequence is TGCGCCAGCAGTGCAAGAGTCAGGGGCCCGACAGATGCGCAGTATTTT. Protein sequence: CASSARVRGPTDAQYF.

This clonotype was observed a handful of times. This chain connects TRBV7-2 to TRBJ2-7; 8 nucleotides agree with TRBD1. Germline loops: CDR1 SGHTA, CDR2 FQGNSA. The CDR3 is 16 residues long. The V and J ends lost 1 base and 1 base, in that order; junction bases with no gene match: 6. In DNA form, the CDR3 reads TGTGCCAGCAGCTTAGTAGGACAGGGTATTTCCTACGAGCAGTACTTC. It codes for CASSLVGQGISYEQYF.

This clonotype came up many times. The chain couples TRBV7-3 to TRBJ1-1, with TRBD1 identical over 8 bases. V lost 2 bases to trimming and J lost 1 base; unmatched junction nucleotides: 6. Germline V gives CDR1 SGHTA, CDR2 FQGTGA. There are 16 residues in the CDR3. The CDR3 reads CASSLFTGGRNTEAFF. CDR3 nucleotide sequence: TGTGCCAGCAGCTTATTTACAGGGGGTAGGAACACTGAAGCTTTCTTT. The complete variable domain, with remaining parts taken from reference TRBV7-3 and TRBJ1-1, reads GAGVSQTPSNKVTEKGKYVELRCDPISGHTALYWYRQSLGQGPEFLIYFQGTGAADDSGLPNDRFFAVRPEGSVSTLKIQRTERGDSAVYLCASSLFTGGRNTEAFFGQGTRLTVV.

This clonotype occurred many times. The chain uses TRBV20-1 and TRBJ2-1; TRBD2 aligns across 12 bases. V lost 6 bases, J lost 9 bases, and 6 bases stayed unmatched. The CDR3 has 13 residues. The germline CDR1 and CDR2 sequences are DFQATT and SNEGSKA (reference sequence). DNA for the CDR3: TGCAGTGCACCGCTAGCGGGAGGGATTGAGCAGTTCTTC. Protein: CSAPLAGGIEQFF.

This clonotype has ten or more counts. The J gene is TRBJ1-5, the V gene TRBV7-2, with TRBD1 matching over 7 bases. From germline, CDR1 is SGHTA and CDR2 FQGNSA. Unmatched junction bases numbered 2, after V lost 1 base and J lost 2 bases. The CDR3 covers 15 residues. For the CDR3, the DNA is TGTGCCAGCAGCTTAGTCAGGGGGGGCAATCAGCCCCAGCATTTT. Its protein is CASSLVRGGNQPQHF.

This clonotype was seen ten or more times. The chain recombines TRBV9 with TRBJ2-1, with D uncertain. The germline V and J ends were trimmed by 1 base and 8 bases, with 13 bases remaining between them. The CDR3 loop spans 14 amino acids. CDR1 is SGDLS and CDR2 is YYNGEE in the germline V gene. The CDR3: CASSVQEGWYEQFF. CDR3 sequence (DNA): TGTGCCAGCAGCGTACAGGAAGGGTGGTATGAGCAGTTCTTC.